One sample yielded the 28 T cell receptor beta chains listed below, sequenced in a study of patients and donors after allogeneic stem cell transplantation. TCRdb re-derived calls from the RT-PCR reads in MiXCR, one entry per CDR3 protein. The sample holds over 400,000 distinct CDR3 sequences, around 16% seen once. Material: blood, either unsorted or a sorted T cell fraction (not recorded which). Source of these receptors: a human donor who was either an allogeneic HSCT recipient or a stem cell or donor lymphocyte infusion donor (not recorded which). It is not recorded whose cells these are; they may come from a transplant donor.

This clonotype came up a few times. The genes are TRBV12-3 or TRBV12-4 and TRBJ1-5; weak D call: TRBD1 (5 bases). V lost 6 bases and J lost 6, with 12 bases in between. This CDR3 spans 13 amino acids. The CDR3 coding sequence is TGTGCCAGCAGCCTAACAGGTTCTCAGCCCCAGCATTTT. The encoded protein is CASSLTGSQPQHF.

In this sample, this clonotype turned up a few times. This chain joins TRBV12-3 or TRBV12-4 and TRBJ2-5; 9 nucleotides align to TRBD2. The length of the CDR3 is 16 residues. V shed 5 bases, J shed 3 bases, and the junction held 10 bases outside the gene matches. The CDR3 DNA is TGTGCCAGCAGTACAAGGACTAGCGCGGGCGAAGAGACCCAGTACTTC. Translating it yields CASSTRTSAGEETQYF.

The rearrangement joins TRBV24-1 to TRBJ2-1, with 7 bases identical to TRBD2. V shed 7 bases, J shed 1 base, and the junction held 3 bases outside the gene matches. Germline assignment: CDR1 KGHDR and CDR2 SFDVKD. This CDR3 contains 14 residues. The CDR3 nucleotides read TGTGCCACCAGGCCGGGGGGATCCTACAATGAGCAGTTCTTC. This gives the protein CATRPGGSYNEQFF.

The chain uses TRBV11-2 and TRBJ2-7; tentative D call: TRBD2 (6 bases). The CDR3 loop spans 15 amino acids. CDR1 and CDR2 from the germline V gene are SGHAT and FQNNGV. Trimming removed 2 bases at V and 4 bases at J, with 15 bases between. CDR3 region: CASSLKLSEGYEQYF. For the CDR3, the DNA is TGTGCCAGCAGCTTAAAACTCTCGGAGGGTTACGAGCAGTACTTC.

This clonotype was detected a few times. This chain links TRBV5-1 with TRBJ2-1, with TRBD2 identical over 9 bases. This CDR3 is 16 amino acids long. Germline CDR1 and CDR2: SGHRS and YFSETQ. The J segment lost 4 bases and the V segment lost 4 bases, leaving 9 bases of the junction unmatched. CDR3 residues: CASSPVSGSPYNEQFF. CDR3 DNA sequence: TGCGCCAGCAGCCCGGTTAGCGGGAGCCCTTACAATGAGCAGTTCTTC.

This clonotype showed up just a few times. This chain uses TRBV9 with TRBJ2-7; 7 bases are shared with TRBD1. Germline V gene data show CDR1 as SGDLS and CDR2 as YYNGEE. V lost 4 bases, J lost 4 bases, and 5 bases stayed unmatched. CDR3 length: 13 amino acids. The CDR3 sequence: CASSQGTEYEQYF. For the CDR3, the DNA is TGTGCCAGCAGCCAGGGGACAGAATACGAGCAGTACTTC.

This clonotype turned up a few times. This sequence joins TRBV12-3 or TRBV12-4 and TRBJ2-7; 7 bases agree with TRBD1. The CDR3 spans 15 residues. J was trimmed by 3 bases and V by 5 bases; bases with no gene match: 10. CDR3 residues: CASSATGLMNYEQYF. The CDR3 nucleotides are TGTGCCAGCAGTGCGACAGGGCTCATGAACTACGAGCAGTACTTC.

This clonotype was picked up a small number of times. The CDR3 sequence is CATPPGGTSSYEQYF. The DNA for the CDR3 is TGTGCCACCCCTCCAGGGGGAACGAGCTCCTACGAGCAGTACTTC. This chain links TRBV21-1 with TRBJ2-7; the D segment call TRBD1 is taken from the table without a DNA check. TRBV21-1 is noted as a pseudogene. The CDR3 consists of 15 residues.

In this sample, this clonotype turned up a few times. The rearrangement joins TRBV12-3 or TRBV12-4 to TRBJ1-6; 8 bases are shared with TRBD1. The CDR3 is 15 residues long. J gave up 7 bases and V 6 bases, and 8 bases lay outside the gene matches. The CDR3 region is CASSPRTGKNSPLHF. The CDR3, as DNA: TGTGCCAGCAGCCCAAGGACAGGGAAAAATTCACCCCTCCACTTT.

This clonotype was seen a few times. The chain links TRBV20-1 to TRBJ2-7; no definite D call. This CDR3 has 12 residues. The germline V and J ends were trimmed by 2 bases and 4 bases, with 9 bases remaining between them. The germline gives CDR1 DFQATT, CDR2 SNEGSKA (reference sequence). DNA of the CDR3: TGCAGTGCTAGAAAGCCGATGTACGAGCAGTACTTC. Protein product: CSARKPMYEQYF.

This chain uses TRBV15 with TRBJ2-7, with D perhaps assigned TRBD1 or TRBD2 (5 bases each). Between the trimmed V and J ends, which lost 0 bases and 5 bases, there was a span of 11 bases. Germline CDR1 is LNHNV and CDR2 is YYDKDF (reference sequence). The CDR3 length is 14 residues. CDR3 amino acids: CATSRENPGHEQYF. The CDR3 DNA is TGTGCCACCAGCAGAGAGAACCCGGGACACGAGCAGTACTTC.

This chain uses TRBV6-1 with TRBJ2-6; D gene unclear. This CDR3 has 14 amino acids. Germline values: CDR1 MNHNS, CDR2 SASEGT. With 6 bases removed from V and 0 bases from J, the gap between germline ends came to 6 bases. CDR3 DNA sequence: TGTGCCAGCAGCATGATCTCTGGGGCCAACGTCCTGACTTTC. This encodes CASSMISGANVLTF.

This CDR3 reads CACLGRAGEQFF. The CDR3 DNA is TGTGCCTGTTTGGGCAGGGCGGGAGAGCAGTTCTTC. This chain links TRBV30 with TRBJ2-1; tentative D call: TRBD2 (6 bases). Germline V gives CDR1 GTSNPN, CDR2 SVGIG (reference sequence). V lost 6 bases and J 10 bases, leaving 16 bases between the germline ends. The CDR3 loop spans 12 amino acids.

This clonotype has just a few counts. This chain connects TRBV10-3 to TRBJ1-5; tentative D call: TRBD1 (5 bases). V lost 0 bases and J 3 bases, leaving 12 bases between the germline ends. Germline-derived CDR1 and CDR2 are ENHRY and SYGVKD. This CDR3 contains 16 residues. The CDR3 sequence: CAISESAGRFNQPQHF. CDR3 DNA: TGTGCCATCAGTGAGTCTGCGGGACGGTTCAATCAGCCCCAGCATTTT.

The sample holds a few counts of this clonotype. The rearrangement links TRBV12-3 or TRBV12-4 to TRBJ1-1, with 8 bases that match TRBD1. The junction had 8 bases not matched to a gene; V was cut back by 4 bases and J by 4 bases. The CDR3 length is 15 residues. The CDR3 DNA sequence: TGTGCCAGCAGTTCGGACAGGGATGGTGGCACTGAAGCTTTCTTT. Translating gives CASSSDRDGGTEAFF.

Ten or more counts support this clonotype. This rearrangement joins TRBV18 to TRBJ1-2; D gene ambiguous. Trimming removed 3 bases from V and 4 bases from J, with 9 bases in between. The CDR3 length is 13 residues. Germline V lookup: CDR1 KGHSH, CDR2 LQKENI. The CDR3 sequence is CASSPTSSYGYTF. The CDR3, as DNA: TGTGCCAGCTCACCGACTTCCAGCTATGGCTACACCTTC.

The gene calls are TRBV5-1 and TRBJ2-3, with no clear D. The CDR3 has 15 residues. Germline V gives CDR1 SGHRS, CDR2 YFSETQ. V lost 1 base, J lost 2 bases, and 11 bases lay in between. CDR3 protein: CASSLSWGTTDTQYF. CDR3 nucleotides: TGCGCCAGCAGCTTGTCATGGGGAACCACAGATACGCAGTATTTT.

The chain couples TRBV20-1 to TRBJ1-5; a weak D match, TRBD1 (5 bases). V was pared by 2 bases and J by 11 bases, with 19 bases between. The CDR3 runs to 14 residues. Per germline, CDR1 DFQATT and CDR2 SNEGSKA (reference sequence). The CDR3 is CSARRAAGALAQHF. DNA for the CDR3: TGCAGTGCTAGAAGGGCAGCTGGGGCATTAGCCCAGCATTTT.

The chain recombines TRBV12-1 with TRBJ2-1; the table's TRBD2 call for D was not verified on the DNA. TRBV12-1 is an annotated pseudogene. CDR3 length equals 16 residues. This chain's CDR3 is CASSSPGPGPPREQFF. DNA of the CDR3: TGTGCCAGCAGCTCCCCAGGACCGGGCCCACCCCGTGAGCAGTTCTTC.

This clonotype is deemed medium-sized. CDR3 protein: CASSLAEVQRGTQYF. CDR3 in DNA: TGTGCCAGCAGTCTTGCTGAGGTCCAGAGGGGTACGCAGTATTTT. The rearrangement uses TRBV12-3 or TRBV12-4 and TRBJ2-3; the D call may be TRBD1 or TRBD2 (5 bases each). The CDR3 has 15 amino acids. With 5 bases removed from V and 8 bases from J, the gap between germline ends came to 20 bases.

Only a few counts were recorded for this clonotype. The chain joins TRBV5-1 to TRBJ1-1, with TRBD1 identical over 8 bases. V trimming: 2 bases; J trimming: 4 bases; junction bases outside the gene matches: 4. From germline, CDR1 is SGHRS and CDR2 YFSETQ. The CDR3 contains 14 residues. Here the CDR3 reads CASSFTGGPTEAFF. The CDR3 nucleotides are TGCGCCAGCAGCTTCACAGGGGGGCCCACTGAAGCTTTCTTT.

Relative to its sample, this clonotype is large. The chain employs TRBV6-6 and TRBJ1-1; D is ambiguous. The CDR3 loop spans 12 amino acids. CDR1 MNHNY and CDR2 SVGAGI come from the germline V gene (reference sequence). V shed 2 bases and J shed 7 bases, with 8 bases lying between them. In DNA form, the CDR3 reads TGTGCCAGCAGTTACCTAATCCGTGAAGCTTTCTTT. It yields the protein CASSYLIREAFF.

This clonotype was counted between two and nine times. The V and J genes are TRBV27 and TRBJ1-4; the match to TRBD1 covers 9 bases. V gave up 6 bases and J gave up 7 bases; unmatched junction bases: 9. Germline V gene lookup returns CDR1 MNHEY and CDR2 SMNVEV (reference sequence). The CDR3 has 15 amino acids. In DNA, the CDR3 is TGTGCCAGCAGCCCCACAGGGGGCGTTCGTGAAAAACTGTTTTTT. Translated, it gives CASSPTGGVREKLFF.

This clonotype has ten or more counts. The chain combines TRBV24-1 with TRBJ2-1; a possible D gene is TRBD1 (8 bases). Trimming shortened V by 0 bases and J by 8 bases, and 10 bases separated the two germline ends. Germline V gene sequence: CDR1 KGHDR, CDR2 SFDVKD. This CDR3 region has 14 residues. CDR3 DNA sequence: TGTGCCACCAGTGATTTGACAGGGGGGGATGAGCAGTTCTTC. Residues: CATSDLTGGDEQFF.

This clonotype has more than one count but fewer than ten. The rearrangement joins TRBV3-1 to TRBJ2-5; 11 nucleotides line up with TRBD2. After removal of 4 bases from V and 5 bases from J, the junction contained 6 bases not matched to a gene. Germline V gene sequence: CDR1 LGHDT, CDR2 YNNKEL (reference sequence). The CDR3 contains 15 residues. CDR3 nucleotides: TGTGCCAGCAGCCTAGCGGGGGGGCGAGGGGAGACCCAGTACTTC. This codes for CASSLAGGRGETQYF.

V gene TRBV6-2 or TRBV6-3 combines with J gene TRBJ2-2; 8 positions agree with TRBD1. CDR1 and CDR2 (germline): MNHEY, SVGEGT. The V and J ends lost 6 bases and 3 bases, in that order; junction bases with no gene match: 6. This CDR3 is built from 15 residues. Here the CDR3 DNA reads TGTGCCAGCAGACCTGGGACAGGTTACACCGGGGAGCTGTTTTTT. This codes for CASRPGTGYTGELFF.

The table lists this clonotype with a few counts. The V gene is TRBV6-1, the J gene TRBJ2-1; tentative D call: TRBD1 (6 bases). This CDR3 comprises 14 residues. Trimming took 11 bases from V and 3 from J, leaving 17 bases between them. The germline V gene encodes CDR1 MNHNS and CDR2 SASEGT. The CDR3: CAAQTGSNYNEQFF. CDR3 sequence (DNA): TGTGCCGCCCAAACAGGGAGTAACTACAATGAGCAGTTCTTC.

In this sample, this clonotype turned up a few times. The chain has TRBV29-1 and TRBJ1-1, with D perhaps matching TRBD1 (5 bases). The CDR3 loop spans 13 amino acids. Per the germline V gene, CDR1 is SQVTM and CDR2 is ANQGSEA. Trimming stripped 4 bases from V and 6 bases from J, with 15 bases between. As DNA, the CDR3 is TGCAGCGTTGGGGGCTCGGGAAACGCTGAAGCTTTCTTT. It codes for CSVGGSGNAEAFF.